The 14 T cell receptor beta chains presented below share a single source sample, sequenced in a study of blood T cell repertoires in COVID-19 (dated by TCRdb to the early 2020s). Library preparation employed the immunoSEQ multiplex PCR assay. Held by TCRdb, this immuneACCESS table contains in-frame sequences only and omits some clones. Under half of the omission traces to an unresolved V gene where checked; the cause of the rest is unknown. The sample has under 250,000 clones on record, over 65% of them singletons. 2% to 3% of the sample comes from the top ten. The material sequenced was peripheral blood. All receptors derive from a woman in her seventies with active or convalescent COVID-19.

The chain is built from TRBV4-1 and TRBJ2-1; D may be TRBD1 (6 bases). Trimming stripped 3 bases from V and 2 bases from J, with 8 bases between. Germline lookup yields CDR1 MGHRA and CDR2 YSYEKL. There are 14 residues in the CDR3. The DNA for the CDR3 is TGCGCCAGCAGCCACAGACAGGCCTACAATGAGCAGTTCTTC. As protein: CASSHRQAYNEQFF.

V gene TRBV10-2 combines with J gene TRBJ2-1, with TRBD1 as a possible D gene (5 bases). The CDR3 is 14 amino acids. From germline, CDR1 is WSHSY and CDR2 SAAADI. The V end lost 3 bases, the J end lost 9 bases, and 15 bases lay between the germline ends. As DNA, the CDR3 is TGCGCCAGCAGTGACAGGGCCGGGTATAGTGAGCAGTTCTTC. Its translation: CASSDRAGYSEQFF.

The V gene is TRBV6-5, the J gene TRBJ2-7; TRBD1 matches at 11 bases. Germline values: CDR1 MNHEY, CDR2 SVGAGI. The CDR3 runs 15 residues. V dropped 11 bases and J dropped 3; count of bases not matched to a gene: 12. As DNA, the CDR3 is TGTGCCGCGCAAGACGGGACAGGGGGGGGCTACGAGCAGTACTTC. This gives the protein CAAQDGTGGGYEQYF.

The chain couples TRBV28 to TRBJ2-7, with TRBD1 identical over 11 bases. Germline V gene lookup returns CDR1 MDHEN and CDR2 SYDVKM. V shed 4 bases, J shed 7 bases, and the junction held 6 bases outside the gene matches. This CDR3 comprises 14 residues. The CDR3 region has the DNA TGTGCCAGCAGTTCCCGGGACAGGGGGGAAGAGCAGTACTTC. Translation: CASSSRDRGEEQYF. Full variable domain (remainder filled in from reference TRBV28 and TRBJ2-7): DVKVTQSSRYLVKRTGEKVFLECVQDMDHENMFWYRQDPGLGLRLIYFSYDVKMKEKGDIPEGYSVSREKKERFSLILESASTNQTSMYLCASSSRDRGEEQYFGPGTRLTVT.

The rearrangement links TRBV7-3 to TRBJ1-2; the match to TRBD1 covers 9 bases. CDR3 length equals 17 residues. V was pared by 2 bases and J by 0 bases, with 7 bases of the junction left unmatched. Germline values: CDR1 SGHTA, CDR2 FQGTGA. The CDR3 coding sequence is TGTGCCAGCAGCTTAGTAGGGACAGGGTTAGCTAACTATGGCTACACCTTC. Translated: CASSLVGTGLANYGYTF. The whole variable domain, filled in from reference TRBV7-3 and TRBJ1-2, reads GAGVSQTPSNKVTEKGKYVELRCDPISGHTALYWYRQSLGQGPEFLIYFQGTGAADDSGLPNDRFFAVRPEGSVSTLKIQRTERGDSAVYLCASSLVGTGLANYGYTFGSGTRLTVV.

The CDR3 here is CASSPFGNTEAFF. CDR3 nucleotides: TGTGCCAGCAGCCCCTTCGGGAACACTGAAGCTTTCTTT. This chain connects TRBV5-4 to TRBJ1-1; D not certain. The CDR3 has 13 amino acids. V was shortened by 4 bases and J by 1 base, with 8 bases between the two germline ends. CDR1 SGHNT and CDR2 YYREEE come from the germline V gene (reference sequence).

The chain combines TRBV18 with TRBJ1-2, with D maybe TRBD1 (5 bases). The CDR3 sequence is 14 residues long. From germline, CDR1 is KGHSH and CDR2 LQKENI. The V end lost 2 bases, the J end lost 8 bases, and 15 bases lay between the germline ends. This CDR3 reads CASSPSPDTSGYTF. The CDR3 DNA follows: TGTGCCAGCTCACCAAGCCCGGACACCTCCGGCTACACCTTC.

The CDR3 loop is CASSRDISNTEAFF. The CDR3 DNA sequence: TGTGCCAGTAGTAGGGACATCTCGAACACTGAAGCTTTCTTT. The chain is built from TRBV19 and TRBJ1-1, with a weak D call TRBD1 (6 bases). CDR1 is LNHDA and CDR2 is SQIVND in the germline V gene (reference sequence). The CDR3 has 14 amino acids. Deletions cut 4 bases from V and 1 base from J, with 10 bases between.

The chain is built from TRBV10-3 and TRBJ2-1; weak D call: TRBD2 (5 bases). This CDR3 has 14 residues. V lost 5 bases and J lost 8, with 16 bases in between. CDR1 ENHRY and CDR2 SYGVKD come from the germline V gene. The CDR3 region is CAISRTGEGDEQFF. In nucleotides, the CDR3 is TGTGCCATCAGTAGGACTGGTGAGGGCGATGAGCAGTTCTTC.

The rearrangement uses TRBV6-2 or TRBV6-3 and TRBJ2-7, with D perhaps matching TRBD1 (6 bases). Between the trimmed V and J ends, which lost 0 bases and 0 bases, there was a span of 12 bases. There are 16 residues in the CDR3. Germline CDR1 and CDR2: MNHEY and SVGEGT. This CDR3 reads CASSYSPRDNSYEQYF. Written as DNA, the CDR3 is TGTGCCAGCAGTTACTCCCCACGGGACAACTCCTACGAGCAGTACTTC.

The chain recombines TRBV18 with TRBJ2-1, with 11 bases fitting TRBD2. The ends lost 3 bases at V and 12 bases at J; junction bases unmatched: 7. Germline V gives CDR1 KGHSH, CDR2 LQKENI. The CDR3 spans 14 residues. CDR3 coding DNA: TGTGCCAGCTCACCGGGACTAGCGGCGCTTGGGCAGTTCTTC. It specifies CASSPGLAALGQFF.

This clone has a handful of counts. The chain employs TRBV4-2 and TRBJ1-5, with 7 bases identical to TRBD1. This CDR3 spans 15 amino acids. The V segment lost 2 bases and the J segment 5 bases; nucleotides outside the gene matches: 6. Germline CDR1 reads LGHNA; CDR2 reads YNFKEQ. Written as DNA, the CDR3 is TGTGCCAGCAGCCAAATCATCACAGGGGATCAGCCCCAGCATTTT. It encodes CASSQIITGDQPQHF.

This clone was seen only once. This specimen includes other DNA sequences encoding the same CDR3. The CDR3 bases are TGCAGCGCCGGCTCTTCTGGAAACACCATATATTTT. Amino acids: CSAGSSGNTIYF. The V gene is TRBV29-1, the J gene TRBJ1-3; D remains unclear. CDR1 SQVTM and CDR2 ANQGSEA come from the germline V gene. The CDR3 loop spans 12 amino acids. The ends were cut back, 7 bases at V and 1 base at J, with 8 bases in the middle.

The chain uses TRBV5-1 and TRBJ2-5; 10 nucleotides line up with TRBD2. V trimming: 1 base; J trimming: 1 base; junction bases outside the gene matches: 4. This CDR3 has 16 residues. The germline V gene encodes CDR1 SGHRS and CDR2 YFSETQ. The CDR3 sequence is CASSLSPSGSQETQYF. CDR3 sequence (DNA): TGCGCCAGCAGCTTGTCGCCTAGCGGGAGCCAAGAGACCCAGTACTTC.